This record concerns one T cell receptor beta chain sequence. This specimen belongs to a study of technical replicates of blood from four donors. The data were produced by immunoSEQ multiplex PCR, yet TCRdb's version contains in-frame clones alone and is incomplete. The repertoire has roughly 79,000 clones, about 81% of them found once; the top ten carry roughly 4%. The sequenced sample was PBMCs. The clonotype was recovered from a human donor in good health. Some clones in this sample may be carry-over from other donors' samples.

CDR3 nucleotides: TGTGCCAGTAGTTCAGGGATTAGCACAGATACGCAGTATTTT. Its translation is CASSSGISTDTQYF. The chain joins TRBV19 to TRBJ2-3, with a tentative D call TRBD1 (5 bases). The V end was cut by 5 bases, the J end by 0 bases, with 9 bases between. The CDR3 loop spans 14 amino acids. Germline loops: CDR1 LNHDA, CDR2 SQIVND (reference sequence). Looking up the rest from reference TRBV19 and TRBJ2-3 gives the full variable domain: DGGITQSPKYLFRKEGQNVTLSCEQNLNHDAMYWYRQDPGQGLRLIYYSQIVNDFQKGDIAEGYSVSREKKESFPLTVTSAQKNPTAFYLCASSSGISTDTQYFGPGTRLTVL.